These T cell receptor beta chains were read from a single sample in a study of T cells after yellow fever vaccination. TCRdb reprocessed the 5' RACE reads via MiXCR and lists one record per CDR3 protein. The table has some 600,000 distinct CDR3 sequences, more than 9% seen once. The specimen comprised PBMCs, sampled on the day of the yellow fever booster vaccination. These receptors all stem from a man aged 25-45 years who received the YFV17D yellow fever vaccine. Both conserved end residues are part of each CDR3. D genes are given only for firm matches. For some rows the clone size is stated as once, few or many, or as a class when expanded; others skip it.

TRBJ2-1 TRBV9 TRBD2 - TGTGCCAGCAGCGTAATAACCGGGACTAGCGGGAACAATGAGCAGTTCTTC CASSVITGTSGNNEQFF
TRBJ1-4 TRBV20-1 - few TGCAGTGCTGACGGGGGAGCGAATGAAAAACTGTTTTTT CSADGGANEKLFF
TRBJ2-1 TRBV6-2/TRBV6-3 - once TGTGCCAGTAGGGACCCACAGGGTGAGCAGTTCTTC CASRDPQGEQFF
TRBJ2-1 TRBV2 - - TGTGCCAGCAGTGGCGGAGCCAGGGCCTACAATGAGCAGTTCTTC CASSGGARAYNEQFF
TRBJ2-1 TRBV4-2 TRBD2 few TGTGCCAGCAGCCAATTGGGTGGCGGGAGGGCCTACAATGAGCAGTTCTTC CASSQLGGGRAYNEQFF
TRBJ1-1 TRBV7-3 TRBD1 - TGTGCCAGCAGCTTCGGGGACAGGGGCCTGAACACTGAAGCTTTCTTT CASSFGDRGLNTEAFF
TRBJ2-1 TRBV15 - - TGTGCCACCAGAACCATGGGCGGACGCTCCTACAATGAGCAGTTCTTC CATRTMGGRSYNEQFF
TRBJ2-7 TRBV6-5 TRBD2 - TGTGCCAGCAGTTACTACGGGGGGGGAGCTTACTACGAGCAGTACTTC CASSYYGGGAYYEQYF
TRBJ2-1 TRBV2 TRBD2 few TGTGCCAGCAGGGGGGAGGGACTAGCGGGCAATGAGCAGTTCTTC CASRGEGLAGNEQFF
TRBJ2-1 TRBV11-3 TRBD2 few TGTGCCAGCTGCGACCCTGCAGCGGGGAATGAGCAGTTCTTC CASCDPAAGNEQFF
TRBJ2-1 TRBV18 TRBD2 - TGTGCCAGCTCACCAAGAGAGCGGGAGTCTGACAATGAGCAGTTCTTC CASSPRERESDNEQFF
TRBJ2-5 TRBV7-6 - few TGTGCCAGCAGCTTGATGAAGGGGAAAGAGACCCAGTACTTC CASSLMKGKETQYF
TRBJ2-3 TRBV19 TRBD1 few TGTGCCAGTAGTATACAGGGGGCGACGAATACGCAGTATTTT CASSIQGATNTQYF
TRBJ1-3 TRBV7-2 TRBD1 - TGTGCCAGCAGCTTAGCGGACAGGGACTTTACCTTCTCTGGAAACACCATATATTTT CASSLADRDFTFSGNTIYF
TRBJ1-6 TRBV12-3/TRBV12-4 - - TGTGCCAGCAGAGACCCCGGTTCACCCCTCCACTTT CASRDPGSPLHF
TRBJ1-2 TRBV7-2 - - TGTGCCAGCAGCCCCCGTTCAGAGCGAGGGGGCTACACCTTC CASSPRSERGGYTF
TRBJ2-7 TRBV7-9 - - TGTGCCAGCAGCTTGCAGCTGGTTGACGGGATACCCTACGAGCAGTACTTC CASSLQLVDGIPYEQYF
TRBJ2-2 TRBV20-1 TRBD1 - TGCAGTGCCCGACAGGGCCCCACGGCCGGGGAGCTGTTTTTT CSARQGPTAGELFF
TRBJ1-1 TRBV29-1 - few TGCAGCGCCCTAGATCCTAGGGTCACTGAAGCTTTCTTT CSALDPRVTEAFF
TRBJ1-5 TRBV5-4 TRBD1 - TGTGCCAGCAGCTTGGCCTCGGGACAGGGCCCCCCCGGCAATCAGCCCCAGCATTTT CASSLASGQGPPGNQPQHF
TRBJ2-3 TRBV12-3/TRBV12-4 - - TGTGCCAGCAGTTTAGGAGAAATGGATACGCAGTATTTT CASSLGEMDTQYF
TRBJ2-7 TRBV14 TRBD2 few TGTGCCAGCAGCCAGATAATAGCGGGGGGGATGCTCTTC CASSQIIAGGMLF
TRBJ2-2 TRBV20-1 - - TGCAGTGCTAGAGGGGTATGGGGGTTCTACACCGGGGAGCTGTTTTTT CSARGVWGFYTGELFF
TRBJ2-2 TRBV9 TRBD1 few TGTGCCAGCAGCCCAGGGACAGGGGAATACGGGGAGCTGTTTTTT CASSPGTGEYGELFF
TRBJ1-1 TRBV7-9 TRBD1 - TGTGCCAGCAGCCGGACAGGCATGAACACTGAAGCTTTCTTT CASSRTGMNTEAFF
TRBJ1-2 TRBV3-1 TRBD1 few TGTGCCAGCAGCCAAGCGGGACAGGGGTCTGGCTACACCTTC CASSQAGQGSGYTF
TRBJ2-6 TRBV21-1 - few TGTGCCAGCAGCAAAGGGCAGGGCCCCTCTGGGGCCAACGTCCTGACTTTC CASSKGQGPSGANVLTF
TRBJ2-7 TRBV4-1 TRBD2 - TGCGCCAGCAGCCAAGGAGGCCGGGAGGGGTGGCGCGAGCAGTACTTC CASSQGGREGWREQYF
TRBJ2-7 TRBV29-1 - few TGCAGCGTTGAAGATGCAGGGGCCGAGCAGTACTTC CSVEDAGAEQYF
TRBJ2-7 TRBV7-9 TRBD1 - TGTGCCAGCAGCCGAGACCACAGGGGGCACGAGCAGTACTTC CASSRDHRGHEQYF
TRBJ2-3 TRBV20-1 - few TGCAGTGCCGGAAATCCGGGACCCGGGTTTATGGATACGCAGTATTTT CSAGNPGPGFMDTQYF
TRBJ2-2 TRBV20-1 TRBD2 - TGCAGTGCTAGACCTACTAGCGGGAGGCCCTTCACCGGGGAGCTGTTTTTT CSARPTSGRPFTGELFF
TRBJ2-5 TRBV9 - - TGTGCCAGCAGCGGGGCGGGACTTGCGCAAGAGACCCAGTACTTC CASSGAGLAQETQYF
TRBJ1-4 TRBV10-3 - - TGTGCCATCAGTGAAGGGGGAGGTAATGAAAAACTGTTTTTT CAISEGGGNEKLFF
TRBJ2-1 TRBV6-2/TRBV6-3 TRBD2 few TGTGCCAGCAGTTTCAGCGGGGGGGGCTACAATGAGCAGTTCTTC CASSFSGGGYNEQFF
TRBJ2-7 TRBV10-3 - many TGTGCCAGTTGGGCGGATGGGTCCTACGAGCAGTACTTC CASWADGSYEQYF
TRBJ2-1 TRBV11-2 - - TGTGCCAGCAGCTTACGTGGTCTCCTCGGGAATGAGCAGTTCTTC CASSLRGLLGNEQFF
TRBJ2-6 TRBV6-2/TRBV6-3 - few TGTGCCAGCAACCCTTACGAAGGGTTTAGGGCCAACGTCCTGACTTTC CASNPYEGFRANVLTF
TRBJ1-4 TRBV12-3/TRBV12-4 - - TGTGCCAGCAGCACCTTCCCAGGCTTCGGCGATGAAAAACTGTTTTTT CASSTFPGFGDEKLFF
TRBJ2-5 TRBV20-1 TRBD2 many TGCAGTGCTAGGCGGAGCGGGGCCCAGGAGACCCAGTACTTC CSARRSGAQETQYF
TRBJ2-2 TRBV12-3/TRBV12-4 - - TGTGCCAGCAGGTCTATCGGGGGGCCCACCGGGGAGCTGTTTTTT CASRSIGGPTGELFF
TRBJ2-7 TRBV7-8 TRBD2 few TGTGCCAGCAGCTTCGGGAACCCGGGACTAGCGGCCTACGAGCAGTACTTC CASSFGNPGLAAYEQYF
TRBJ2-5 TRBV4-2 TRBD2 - TGTGCCAGCAGCCAAGATGGCGCGGGAGTAGGAGAGACCCAGTACTTC CASSQDGAGVGETQYF
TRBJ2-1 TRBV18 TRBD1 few TGTGCCAGCTCAGGCGCAGGGGGCAAAGATGAGCAGTTCTTC CASSGAGGKDEQFF
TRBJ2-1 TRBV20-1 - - TGCAGTGCTCGGGGGGGGACAGCCTACAATGAGCAGTTCTTC CSARGGTAYNEQFF
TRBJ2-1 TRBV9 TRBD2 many TGTGCCAGCAGCGCGACTAGCGGGGATTACAATGAGCAGTTCTTC CASSATSGDYNEQFF
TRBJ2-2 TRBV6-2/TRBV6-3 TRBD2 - TGTGCCGGATGGACCGGCGGGAGTGGGAACACCGGGGAGCTGTTTTTT CAGWTGGSGNTGELFF
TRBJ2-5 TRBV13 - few TGTGCCAGCAGCCAACTTCGGGGGGCCGGAGAGACCCAGTACTTC CASSQLRGAGETQYF
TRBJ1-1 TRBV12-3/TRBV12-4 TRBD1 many TGTGCCAGCAGTTTGAGGACAGGGCCTGAAGCTTTCTTT CASSLRTGPEAFF
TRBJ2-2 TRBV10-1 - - TGCGCCAGCAGTGATGAGCTGAACACCGGGGAGCTGTTTTTT CASSDELNTGELFF
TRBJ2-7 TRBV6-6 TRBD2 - TGTGCCAGTATGCGGGAGAAAGCCGAGCAGTACTTC CASMREKAEQYF
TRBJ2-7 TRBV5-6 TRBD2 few TGTGCCAGCAGCTTTCGGACTAGCGGGAGTGATGCCTACGAGCAGTACTTC CASSFRTSGSDAYEQYF